This entry lists 27 T cell receptor beta chains sequenced from one sample in a study of shared clonotypes between healthy human individuals. TCRdb's table, derived via immunoSEQ multiplex PCR, lists solely in-frame clones and lacks some. This table holds 1.5 million to 1.9 million clones, around 98% found once. Sequenced input: naive CD4+ T cells sorted from blood. This sample's subset: CD45RA+ positively selected. Receptors originate from a man in his thirties or forties in good health.

As regards this clone: This same CDR3 is encoded by further DNA sequences in the sample. V is TRBV5-1 and J is TRBJ2-1; 11 nucleotides line up with TRBD2. Germline CDR1 SGHRS, CDR2 YFSETQ. V shed 1 base and J 7 bases; nucleotides not matched to a gene: 4. The CDR3 has 15 residues. The DNA of the CDR3 is TGCGCCAGCAGCTTGACTAGCGGGAGCTATAATGAGCAGTTCTTC. Protein product: CASSLTSGSYNEQFF.

This clone showed up just once. This chain uses TRBV9 with TRBJ2-2, with TRBD1 as a possible D gene (5 bases). Germline CDR1 reads SGDLS; CDR2 reads YYNGEE. Trimming stripped 0 bases from V and 4 bases from J, with 10 bases between. There are 15 residues in the CDR3. Here the CDR3 DNA reads TGTGCCAGCAGCGTAGGTGCAGGGTTCACCGGGGAGCTGTTTTTT. Amino acids: CASSVGAGFTGELFF.

A note on this clone: Other DNA variants within this sample encode the same CDR3. The chain uses TRBV18 and TRBJ2-1, with D possibly being TRBD2 (5 bases). Trimming took 0 bases from V and 6 from J, leaving 9 bases between them. The CDR3 totals 14 residues. In germline, CDR1 is KGHSH, CDR2 LQKENI. DNA of the CDR3: TGTGCCAGCTCACCACCGACGGGATCCAATGAGCAGTTCTTC. It yields the protein CASSPPTGSNEQFF.

This chain uses TRBV25-1 with TRBJ2-2; D ambiguous. From germline, CDR1 is MGHDK and CDR2 SYGVNS. V lost 2 bases and J lost 6, with 7 bases in between. The CDR3 contains 13 residues. CDR3 loop: CASSERVPGELFF. DNA of the CDR3: TGTGCCAGCAGTGAACGAGTACCCGGGGAGCTGTTTTTT.

For this clone: At the DNA level, this CDR3 is encoded by other sequences in the same sample as well. The genes are TRBV20-1 and TRBJ2-2, with D unresolved. Germline assignment: CDR1 DFQATT and CDR2 SNEGSKA (reference sequence). V dropped 6 bases and J dropped 2 bases, with 4 bases sitting between them. This CDR3 contains 11 residues. This CDR3 is CSARNTGELFF. The DNA for the CDR3 is TGCAGTGCCCGAAACACCGGGGAGCTGTTTTTT.

V is TRBV11-2 and J is TRBJ1-1; TRBD1 is a possible D gene (5 bases). V was pared by 3 bases and J by 4 bases, with 21 bases between. The germline CDR1 and CDR2 sequences are SGHAT and FQNNGV. This CDR3 is 17 amino acids long. The CDR3 here is CASSFRSVGDFFTEAFF. For the CDR3, the DNA is TGTGCCAGCAGCTTTAGAAGTGTGGGGGACTTTTTCACTGAAGCTTTCTTT.

This chain connects TRBV11-2 to TRBJ2-5; 7 bases align to TRBD1. V gave up 5 bases and J gave up 2 bases; unmatched junction bases: 8. CDR1 and CDR2 from the germline V gene are SGHAT and FQNNGV. The CDR3 is made up of 15 amino acids. The CDR3 coding sequence is TGTGCCAGCAGCCTAGGGGGCCGGGGTCAAGAGACCCAGTACTTC. Protein product: CASSLGGRGQETQYF. Looking up the rest from reference TRBV11-2 and TRBJ2-5 gives the full variable domain: EAGVAQSPRYKIIEKRQSVAFWCNPISGHATLYWYQQILGQGPKLLIQFQNNGVVDDSQLPKDRFSAERLKGVDSTLKIQPAKLEDSAVYLCASSLGGRGQETQYFGPGTRLLVL.

The chain combines TRBV9 with TRBJ2-3; 7 bases fit TRBD2. Trimming at V came to 0 bases and at J to 2 bases, leaving 6 bases not matched to a gene. This CDR3 comprises 16 residues. Germline loops: CDR1 SGDLS, CDR2 YYNGEE. CDR3 in DNA: TGTGCCAGCAGCGTAGCGGGACTAATTAACACAGATACGCAGTATTTT. This translates into CASSVAGLINTDTQYF. Full variable domain (missing parts from reference TRBV9 and TRBJ2-3): DSGVTQTPKHLITATGQRVTLRCSPRSGDLSVYWYQQSLDQGLQFLIQYYNGEERAKGNILERFSAQQFPDLHSELNLSSLELGDSALYFCASSVAGLINTDTQYFGPGTRLTVL.

The chain has TRBV27 and TRBJ2-7; D unresolved. This CDR3 has 14 amino acids. Germline-derived CDR1 and CDR2 are MNHEY and SMNVEV (reference sequence). V lost 1 base, J lost 6 bases, and 13 bases lay in between. The DNA for the CDR3 is TGTGCCAGCAGTTTATTTAGGCCTCTCCTCGAGCAGTACTTC. Amino acid sequence: CASSLFRPLLEQYF.

The V and J genes are TRBV14 and TRBJ1-1; D is unresolved. The ends were cut back, 4 bases at V and 3 bases at J, with 9 bases in the middle. This CDR3 contains 13 residues. In germline, CDR1 is SGHDN, CDR2 FVKESK. This CDR3 reads CASSRSLYTEAFF. The DNA for the CDR3 is TGTGCCAGCAGCCGCTCCTTGTACACTGAAGCTTTCTTT. Full variable domain (rest looked up from reference TRBV14 and TRBJ1-1): EAGVTQFPSHSVIEKGQTVTLRCDPISGHDNLYWYRRVMGKEIKFLLHFVKESKQDESGMPNNRFLAERTGGTYSTLKVQPAELEDSGVYFCASSRSLYTEAFFGQGTRLTVV.

The chain is built from TRBV18 and TRBJ1-3, with D unresolved. The germline V and J ends were trimmed by 3 bases and 0 bases, with 6 bases remaining between them. Germline V gene data show CDR1 as KGHSH and CDR2 as LQKENI. CDR3 size: 14 residues. This CDR3 reads CASSPNHSGNTIYF. As DNA, the CDR3 is TGTGCCAGCTCACCCAATCACTCTGGAAACACCATATATTTT.

This chain links TRBV27 with TRBJ2-7; 7 nucleotides align to TRBD1. After removal of 5 bases from V and 6 bases from J, the junction contained 7 bases not matched to a gene. This CDR3 region has 13 residues. Germline CDR1 reads MNHEY; CDR2 reads SMNVEV (reference sequence). Written as DNA, the CDR3 is TGTGCCAGCAGTGTAGAGGGGGCGTTCGAGCAGTACTTC. As protein: CASSVEGAFEQYF.

This rearrangement joins TRBV4-1 to TRBJ1-1, with D possibly matching TRBD1 (5 bases). The CDR3 is 14 residues long. Per germline, CDR1 MGHRA and CDR2 YSYEKL. V shed 1 base and J shed 3 bases, with 9 bases lying between them. The CDR3 nucleotides are TGCGCCAGCAGCCAAGCCATGGGGGACACTGAAGCTTTCTTT. Translated, it gives CASSQAMGDTEAFF.

As for this clone: This CDR3 is also generated by other DNA sequences in the sample. The rearrangement links TRBV18 to TRBJ2-7; 8 nucleotides line up with TRBD1. Germline CDR1 and CDR2: KGHSH and LQKENI. V lost 3 bases and J lost 3; bases outside the gene matches: 4. This CDR3 region has 14 residues. CDR3 sequence (DNA): TGTGCCAGCTCACCTTTGGGACAGGACTACGAGCAGTACTTC. As protein: CASSPLGQDYEQYF.

The chain recombines TRBV2 with TRBJ2-3, with 8 nucleotides matching TRBD1. Trimming removed 6 bases from V and 2 bases from J; junction bases left unmatched: 4. The CDR3 extends over 14 amino acids. Germline V gene lookup returns CDR1 SNHLY and CDR2 FYNNEI. This CDR3 is CASRIQGDTDTQYF. In DNA form, the CDR3 reads TGTGCCAGCAGGATACAGGGGGACACAGATACGCAGTATTTT.

V usage is TRBV18 and J usage is TRBJ1-5, with 8 bases matching TRBD1. In germline, CDR1 is KGHSH, CDR2 LQKENI. The junction had 4 bases not matched to a gene; V was cut back by 3 bases and J by 6 bases. CDR3 length: 14 residues. CDR3 nucleotide sequence: TGTGCCAGCTCACCCGACAGGGGAGGTCAGCCCCAGCATTTT. Amino acids: CASSPDRGGQPQHF.

V is TRBV28 and J is TRBJ1-5, with TRBD1 matching over 8 bases. The junction had 8 bases not matched to a gene; V was cut back by 6 bases and J by 4 bases. Germline-derived CDR1 and CDR2 are MDHEN and SYDVKM. The CDR3 has 15 residues. CDR3 region: CASRAGQGWNQPQHF. The CDR3 bases are TGTGCCAGCAGAGCTGGACAGGGATGGAATCAGCCCCAGCATTTT.

As concerns this clone: The same CDR3 arises from other DNA sequences in this sample as well. As DNA, the CDR3 is TGTGCCAGCTCACCCCCGGGAAACTCCTACAATGAGCAGTTCTTC. Translation: CASSPPGNSYNEQFF. The chain uses TRBV18 and TRBJ2-1, with D maybe TRBD2 (5 bases). The CDR3 totals 15 residues. Germline values: CDR1 KGHSH, CDR2 LQKENI. Deletions cut 3 bases from V and 0 bases from J, with 9 bases between.

In this sample, this clone turned up once. The genes are TRBV11-2 and TRBJ2-1, with no clear D. The germline V and J ends were trimmed by 2 bases and 5 bases, with 10 bases remaining between them. CDR1 is SGHAT, CDR2 FQNNGV, per germline. The CDR3 sequence is 14 residues long. CDR3 sequence reads: CASSLSRLDNEQFF. Written as DNA, the CDR3 is TGTGCCAGCAGCTTATCAAGACTGGACAATGAGCAGTTCTTC.

The chain joins TRBV28 to TRBJ2-1, with D possibly matching TRBD2 (5 bases). CDR1 MDHEN and CDR2 SYDVKM come from the germline V gene. Between the trimmed V and J ends, which lost 11 bases and 7 bases, there was a span of 15 bases. CDR3 length: 12 residues. CDR3 protein: CAVPNPGNEQFF. CDR3 nucleotide sequence: TGTGCCGTACCTAATCCGGGGAATGAGCAGTTCTTC. Together with reference TRBV28 and TRBJ2-1, the CDR3 gives the full variable domain: DVKVTQSSRYLVKRTGEKVFLECVQDMDHENMFWYRQDPGLGLRLIYFSYDVKMKEKGDIPEGYSVSREKKERFSLILESASTNQTSMYLCAVPNPGNEQFFGPGTRLTVL.

Comment on this clone: Other DNA sequences within the sample encode an identical CDR3. The rearrangement uses TRBV28 and TRBJ2-7; D remains unclear. Germline lookup yields CDR1 MDHEN and CDR2 SYDVKM. CDR3 length: 11 residues. V lost 3 bases and J 4 bases, leaving 4 bases between the germline ends. CDR3 nucleotides: TGTGCCAGCAGTTTTCTTTACGAGCAGTACTTC. Protein sequence: CASSFLYEQYF.

The V gene is TRBV5-4, the J gene TRBJ2-1; D gene uncertain. V lost 0 bases and J lost 8, with 15 bases in between. The CDR3 runs to 15 residues. Germline CDR1 reads SGHNT; CDR2 reads YYREEE (reference sequence). CDR3 protein: CASSLEQPVRDEQFF. The DNA of the CDR3 is TGTGCCAGCAGCTTGGAACAGCCGGTTAGGGATGAGCAGTTCTTC.

This chain uses TRBV28 with TRBJ2-2; 12 positions match TRBD1. Germline trimming cut 3 bases from V and 5 bases from J; bases unmatched to any gene: 28. The CDR3 consists of 24 residues. CDR1 and CDR2 from the germline V gene are MDHEN and SYDVKM. Here the CDR3 reads CASSLPGGTGGEVLRLADTGELFF. In DNA form, the CDR3 reads TGTGCCAGCAGTTTGCCTGGGGGGACAGGGGGCGAGGTGCTGAGACTAGCAGATACCGGGGAGCTGTTTTTT.

V and J are TRBV10-3 and TRBJ2-3; 9 bases are a match to TRBD2. There are 15 residues in the CDR3. Trimming removed 10 bases from V and 0 bases from J; junction bases left unmatched: 8. Germline V gene data show CDR1 as ENHRY and CDR2 as SYGVKD. CDR3 nucleotides: TGTGCCACGGGGGCGACTAGCGGCAGCACAGATACGCAGTATTTT. Protein: CATGATSGSTDTQYF.

The V gene is TRBV6-5, the J gene TRBJ1-1; the D is unclear. CDR1 is MNHEY, CDR2 SVGAGI, per germline. V was trimmed by 7 bases and J by 0 bases, leaving 9 bases between them. The CDR3 sequence is 13 residues long. The CDR3 is CASKFDLNTEAFF. In DNA, the CDR3 is TGTGCCAGCAAATTTGACCTGAACACTGAAGCTTTCTTT.

A note on this clone: This sample also contains other DNA sequences that code for the same CDR3. This chain uses TRBV9 with TRBJ2-7; 15 nucleotides agree with TRBD2. CDR1 is SGDLS, CDR2 YYNGEE, per germline. This CDR3 spans 16 amino acids. V shed 2 bases, J shed 1 base, and the junction held 1 base outside the gene matches. CDR3 sequence: CASSVGLAGGSYEQYF. The DNA for the CDR3 is TGTGCCAGCAGCGTCGGACTAGCGGGAGGGTCCTACGAGCAGTACTTC.

A single count supports this clone. The V call is TRBV5-1, the J call TRBJ1-4; TRBD1 might be the D (5 bases). CDR1 is SGHRS and CDR2 is YFSETQ in the germline V gene. The CDR3 loop spans 15 amino acids. V dropped 3 bases and J dropped 5 bases, with 14 bases sitting between them. As DNA, the CDR3 is TGCGCCAGCAGCTCGGGGGGTCCCGCAAATGAAAAACTGTTTTTT. Encoded protein: CASSSGGPANEKLFF.